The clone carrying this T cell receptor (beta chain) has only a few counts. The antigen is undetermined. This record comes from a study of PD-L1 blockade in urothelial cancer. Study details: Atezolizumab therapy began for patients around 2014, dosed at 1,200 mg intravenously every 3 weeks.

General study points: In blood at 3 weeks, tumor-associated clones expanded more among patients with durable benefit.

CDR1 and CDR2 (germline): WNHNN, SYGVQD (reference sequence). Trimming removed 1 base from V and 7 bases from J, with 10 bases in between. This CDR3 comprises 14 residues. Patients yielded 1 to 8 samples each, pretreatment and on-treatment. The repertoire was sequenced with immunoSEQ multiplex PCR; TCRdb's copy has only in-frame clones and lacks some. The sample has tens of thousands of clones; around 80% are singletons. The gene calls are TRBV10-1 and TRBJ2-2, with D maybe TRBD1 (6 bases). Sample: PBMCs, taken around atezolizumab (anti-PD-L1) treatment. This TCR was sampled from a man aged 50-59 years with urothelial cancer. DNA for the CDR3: TGCGCCAGCAGTGAGTTACAGGGAAACGGGGAGCTGTTTTTT. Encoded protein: CASSELQGNGELFF.